This T cell receptor beta chain was recorded in a study of human T cells and chemical hapten exposure (dated by TCRdb to about 2021). In the study overall: For sensitization, 2% DPC in acetone was applied to a 2 cm by 2 cm area of upper inner arm skin. Patients additionally received weekly therapeutic DPC doses to the scalp throughout the roughly 25-week study period. Patch testing on the upper back used Finn chambers containing 0.01% DPC, with scoring done after 6 days according to International Contact Dermatitis Research Group standards. Alopecia areata with under or over 50% scalp involvement, alopecia totalis and alopecia universalis were represented in the patient cohort, which was mostly female. Libraries were combined into a pool for sequencing, and differences in TCR yield between samples came mainly from small differences in library volumes within the pool. This study followed changes in the peripheral blood TCR repertoire in vivo during primary and secondary sensitization of alopecia patients to the hapten diphenylcyclopropenone (DPC). Blood was sampled from patients pre-sensitization (week 0) and at 2, 6 and about 24 weeks after DPC sensitization. For TCR sequencing, blood came from 25 to 35 alopecia patients at anywhere from one to four time points (pre-sensitization, 2, 6 and 24 weeks). General study outcomes and caveats: No change with DPC sensitization was found in the number of TCRs above 1 in 1000 frequency, and no evidence of global repertoire structure alterations was found. Significantly more large CDR3 similarity clusters were formed by expanded TCRs than by pre-sensitization or healthy control sets, consistent with antigen-driven responses. Patch test score correlated positively with the number of PT1 expanded TCRs, reaching significance at thresholds 8, 16 and 32 but not at 4. Alopecia, a presumed autoimmune disease, was present in all patients, so the immune response of the patients might differ from that of healthy individuals. Repeated subsampling changed both the strength of the expansion versus patch-test correlation and the threshold at which the correlation became significant.

The intended sense of this specimen's time point label: patch test 2, 6 weeks after DPC sensitization. The treatment or condition label here, explained by the study, means: therapeutic diphenylcyclopropenone sensitization with weekly scalp DPC. At each patch-test visit, blood was drawn before the patch test was applied. Patients were considered eligible if aged 18 to 70, diagnosed with alopecia and deemed suitable for DPC therapy, and patients were excluded if pregnant. Total RNA was extracted from unfractionated whole blood that had been collected in Tempus Blood RNA tubes. The library was built by means of RACE. The reads were generated on a NextSeq 500. During library preparation, unique molecular identifiers were attached to individual cDNA molecules so that TCRs could be counted in a quantitative, reproducible way. From each blood RNA sample, both TCR alpha and TCR beta chains were sequenced. The source study handled its data this way. The median number of TCRs per sample was around 96,000, ranging from about 20,000 to 700,000. The Decombinator software suite was used to annotate the V, J and CDR3 of the TCR reads. For PS versus PT1 abundance plots, all samples were subsampled to the same number of TCRs (28,000). TCRs were defined as expanded if absent before sensitization and observed at least eight times at the 2-week time point. TCRdb reworked the public reads: Q25 trimming with fastp, MiXCR clone assembly, productive beta chains retained. CDR3 protein duplicates are merged, each entry listing the most common genes and DNA. In this record, the V and J calls reflect TCRdb's handling and not the investigators' own analysis. This sample comprises tens of thousands of distinct CDR3 sequences, 7.5% to 10% of them detected only once. The top ten constitute less than 2% of the sample.

CDR3 length: 15 amino acids, cysteine to phenylalanine. Just the 45-base CDR3 DNA is kept, in frame starting at base 1. The germline V gene (reference sequence) gives CDR1 as MNHEY and CDR2 as SMNVEV. The germline V and J ends show losses of 6 bases and 5 bases respectively, and no gene match explains 8 bases of the junction. Concerning this clonotype itself: Its antigen is not yet known. No per-base quality is available; no much larger clone lies one base away.

This chain is built from TRBV27 and TRBJ2-2, with TRBD2 matching 8 junction bases. The source was whole blood, collected in connection with sensitization to the hapten diphenylcyclopropenone (DPC). The receptor's source is a woman between 45 and 65 years old with alopecia areata. Some clones in this sample may be carry-over from other donors' samples. The DNA sequence is as follows: TGTGCCAGCAGACCGGGAGGGTATCGAACCGGGGAGCTGTTTTTT. It translates as CASRPGGYRTGELFF.